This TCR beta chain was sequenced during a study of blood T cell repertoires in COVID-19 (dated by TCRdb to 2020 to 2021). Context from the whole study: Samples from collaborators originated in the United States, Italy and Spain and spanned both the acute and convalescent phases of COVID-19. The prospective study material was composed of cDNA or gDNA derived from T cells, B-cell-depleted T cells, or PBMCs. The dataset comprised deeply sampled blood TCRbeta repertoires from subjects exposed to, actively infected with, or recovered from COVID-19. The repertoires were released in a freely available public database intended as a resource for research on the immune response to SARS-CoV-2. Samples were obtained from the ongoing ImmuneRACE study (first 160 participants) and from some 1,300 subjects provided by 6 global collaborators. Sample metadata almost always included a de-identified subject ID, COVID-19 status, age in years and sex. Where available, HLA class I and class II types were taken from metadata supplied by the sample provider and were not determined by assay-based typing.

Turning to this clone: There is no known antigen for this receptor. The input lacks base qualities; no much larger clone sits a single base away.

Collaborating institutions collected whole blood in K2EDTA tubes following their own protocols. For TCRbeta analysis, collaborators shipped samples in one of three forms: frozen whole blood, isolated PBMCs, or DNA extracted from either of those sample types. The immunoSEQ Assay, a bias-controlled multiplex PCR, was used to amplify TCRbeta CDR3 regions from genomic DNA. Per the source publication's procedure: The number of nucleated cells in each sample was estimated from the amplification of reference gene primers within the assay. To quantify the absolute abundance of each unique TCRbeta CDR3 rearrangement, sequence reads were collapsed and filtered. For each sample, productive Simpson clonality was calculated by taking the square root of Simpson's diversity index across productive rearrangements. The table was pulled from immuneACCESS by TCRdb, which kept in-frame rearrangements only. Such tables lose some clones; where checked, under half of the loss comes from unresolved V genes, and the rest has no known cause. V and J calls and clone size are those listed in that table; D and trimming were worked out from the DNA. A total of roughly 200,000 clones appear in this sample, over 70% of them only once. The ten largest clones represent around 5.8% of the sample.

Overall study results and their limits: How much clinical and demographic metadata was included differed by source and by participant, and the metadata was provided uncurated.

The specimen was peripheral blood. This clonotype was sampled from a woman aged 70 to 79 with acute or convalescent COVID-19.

The CDR3 corresponds to CASSLTSGAGGTDTQYF. Read as DNA, the sequence is TGTGCCAGCAGTTTGACTAGCGGAGCGGGGGGAACAGATACGCAGTATTTT. The receptor chain draws on TRBV7-7 and TRBJ2-3; TRBD2 lines up with 9 middle nucleotides. V is pruned by 6 bases and J by 3 bases, leaving 13 bases of the junction without a gene match. The germline V gene (reference sequence) yields SSHAT for CDR1 and FNYEAQ for CDR2. The CDR3, from cysteine to phenylalanine, totals 17 residues. Of all the DNA, just the CDR3 is kept, 51 bases in frame from base 1.